The 30 T cell receptor beta chains below come from one sample, sequenced in a study of cytotoxic CD8 clonotypes in ibrutinib-treated CLL. The assay was immunoSEQ multiplex PCR, and TCRdb's table has in-frame clones only and misses some. Among 55,000 to 80,000 clones, around three fifths were seen once, and the ten largest hold roughly 15%. Sample: PBMCs, taken after 12 months of ibrutinib treatment. The receptors derive from a human donor with chronic lymphocytic leukemia.

The chain uses TRBV13 and TRBJ2-5, with D possibly being TRBD1 (8 bases). The CDR3 runs 18 residues. V was pared by 4 bases and J by 4 bases, with 25 bases between. The germline gives CDR1 PRHDT, CDR2 FYEKMQ (reference sequence). The CDR3 DNA reads TGTGCCAGCAGCTGGCGGGACAGGCTCTTTCAGCGGGGAGAGACCCAGTACTTC. Translated: CASSWRDRLFQRGETQYF.

V and J are TRBV18 and TRBJ2-7; D could derive from TRBD1 or TRBD2 (5 bases each). The CDR3 loop spans 15 amino acids. With 2 bases removed from V and 2 bases from J, the gap between germline ends came to 13 bases. CDR1 KGHSH and CDR2 LQKENI come from the germline V gene. DNA of the CDR3: TGTGCCAGCTCACCAGGGGACCCCTCTACCTACGAGCAGTACTTC. Translation gives CASSPGDPSTYEQYF.

J is TRBJ1-2 and V is TRBV27; perhaps TRBD1 as D (6 bases). The germline V gene encodes CDR1 MNHEY and CDR2 SMNVEV (reference sequence). The CDR3 loop spans 15 amino acids. Trimming took off 1 base at V and 8 bases at J, with 17 bases between the two ends. The CDR3 DNA follows: TGTGCCAGCAGTTTATTACAGGGTCTCATCGGGGGCTACACCTTC. Translation gives CASSLLQGLIGGYTF.

This clone was picked up many times. The V and J genes are TRBV19 and TRBJ1-5, with a possible D match to TRBD1 (5 bases). The CDR3 is made up of 13 amino acids. Trimming took off 10 bases at V and 5 bases at J, with 15 bases between the two ends. Germline V gene sequence: CDR1 LNHDA, CDR2 SQIVND (reference sequence). The CDR3 spells CATKQPGDQPQHF. The CDR3, as DNA: TGTGCCACCAAGCAACCGGGGGATCAGCCCCAGCATTTT.

V gene TRBV19 combines with J gene TRBJ2-5; weak D call: TRBD1 (6 bases). V lost 4 bases to trimming and J lost 0 bases, with 9 bases between them. CDR1 and CDR2 from the germline V gene are LNHDA and SQIVND (reference sequence). The CDR3 is 14 amino acids. In DNA form, the CDR3 reads TGTGCCAGTAGTACCGGACAGTACCAAGAGACCCAGTACTTC. As protein: CASSTGQYQETQYF.

This clone appeared once. This chain connects TRBV7-2 to TRBJ2-7, with 7 bases that match TRBD2. CDR3 size: 15 residues. Per the germline V gene, CDR1 is SGHTA and CDR2 is FQGNSA. The V and J ends lost 0 bases and 4 bases, in that order; junction bases with no gene match: 6. CDR3 region: CASSLAPGLQYEQYF. CDR3 nucleotide sequence: TGTGCCAGCAGCTTAGCCCCGGGACTACAATACGAGCAGTACTTC.

The genes are TRBV4-1 and TRBJ1-4; 10 bases align to TRBD1. Germline CDR1 is MGHRA and CDR2 is YSYEKL. The CDR3 runs 14 residues. Trimming took 4 bases from V and 6 from J; bases not matched to a gene: 2. This chain's CDR3 is CASSPGTGDEKLFF. The CDR3 DNA is TGCGCCAGCAGCCCGGGGACAGGGGATGAAAAACTGTTTTTT.

This chain joins TRBV7-2 and TRBJ1-3, with D possibly being TRBD1 (5 bases). The germline V and J ends were trimmed by 1 base and 4 bases, with 11 bases remaining between them. The germline V gene has CDR1 SGHTA and CDR2 FQGNSA. CDR3 length equals 15 residues. The CDR3 region is CASSLEGWGGNTIYF. The CDR3 nucleotides read TGTGCCAGCAGCTTAGAAGGGTGGGGCGGAAACACCATATATTTT.

The chain couples TRBV18 to TRBJ2-3; TRBD2 agrees at 13 bases. V lost 4 bases to trimming and J lost 6 bases; unmatched junction nucleotides: 1. CDR3 size: 14 residues. Germline lookup yields CDR1 KGHSH and CDR2 LQKENI. The chain's CDR3 is CASSRTSGSDTQYF. CDR3 nucleotides: TGTGCCAGCTCACGGACTAGCGGGAGTGATACGCAGTATTTT.

The chain combines TRBV11-3 with TRBJ2-3; a possible D gene is TRBD1 (6 bases). Trimming cost V 4 bases and J 3 bases, with 8 bases left between them. The CDR3 extends over 13 amino acids. In germline, CDR1 is SGHNT, CDR2 YENEEA. CDR3 nucleotides: TGTGCCAGCAGCTCGAGGGGGACAGATACGCAGTATTTT. Its protein product is CASSSRGTDTQYF.

The chain combines TRBV28 with TRBJ1-3; D remains unclear. The V gene lost 3 bases and the J gene lost 10 bases, with 16 bases spanning the gap. The CDR3 consists of 14 residues. Germline CDR1 and CDR2: MDHEN and SYDVKM. The CDR3 here is CASSFISSVATIYF. CDR3 in DNA: TGTGCCAGCAGTTTCATTTCCAGCGTCGCAACCATATATTTT.

This chain connects TRBV10-3 to TRBJ2-5; D is uncertain. The germline gives CDR1 ENHRY, CDR2 SYGVKD. Trimming pared 3 bases from V and 4 bases from J, leaving 12 bases between. The CDR3 length is 14 residues. The DNA for the CDR3 is TGTGCCATCAGTGACCCTGGTTTCGGAGAGACCCAGTACTTC. Translating gives CAISDPGFGETQYF.

Comment on this clone: This sample includes further DNA sequences coding for the same CDR3. The chain carries TRBV20-1 and TRBJ2-5; D is unclear. V gave up 2 bases and J gave up 2 bases, with 0 bases separating them. Germline CDR1 DFQATT, CDR2 SNEGSKA (reference sequence). This CDR3 spans 10 amino acids. The CDR3 here is CSARQETQYF. DNA of the CDR3: TGCAGTGCTAGACAAGAGACCCAGTACTTC.

This clone was counted a few times. CDR3 sequence (DNA): TGTGCCAGCAGCGTACGCCACCTCGGACGGCGCACAGATACGCAGTATTTT. Protein: CASSVRHLGRRTDTQYF. The J gene is TRBJ2-3, the V gene TRBV2; D not certain. Trimming took 6 bases from V and 1 from J, leaving 20 bases between them. Germline lookup yields CDR1 SNHLY and CDR2 FYNNEI. The length of the CDR3 is 17 residues. The full variable domain, rest sourced from reference TRBV2 and TRBJ2-3, is EPEVTQTPSHQVTQMGQEVILRCVPISNHLYFYWYRQILGQKVEFLVSFYNNEISEKSEIFDDQFSVERPDGSNFTLKIRSTKLEDSAMYFCASSVRHLGRRTDTQYFGPGTRLTVL.

There are a few counts of this clone. The chain carries TRBV30 and TRBJ1-5; the match to TRBD1 covers 10 bases. Germline V gene sequence: CDR1 GTSNPN, CDR2 SVGIG (reference sequence). The CDR3 consists of 15 residues. V gave up 3 bases and J gave up 1 base; unmatched junction bases: 3. Here the CDR3 DNA reads TGTGCCTGGAGGAGACAGGGGGCCAGCAATCAGCCCCAGCATTTT. Protein product: CAWRRQGASNQPQHF.

This clone was counted a few times. DNA of the CDR3: TGCGCCAGCAGCTCACTTACAGGGAGGATGAATGAAAAACTGTTTTTT. Amino acid sequence: CASSSLTGRMNEKLFF. The chain is built from TRBV5-1 and TRBJ1-4; a weak D match, TRBD1 (6 bases). Germline V gene lookup returns CDR1 SGHRS and CDR2 YFSETQ. The length of the CDR3 is 16 residues. V lost 3 bases, J lost 5 bases, and 17 bases lay in between. The complete variable domain, with remaining parts taken from reference TRBV5-1 and TRBJ1-4, reads KAGVTQTPRYLIKTRGQQVTLSCSPISGHRSVSWYQQTPGQGLQFLFEYFSETQRNKGNFPGRFSGRQFSNSRSEMNVSTLELGDSALYLCASSSLTGRMNEKLFFGSGTQLSVL.

The rearrangement uses TRBV20-1 and TRBJ1-2; TRBD1 might be the D (5 bases). Germline values: CDR1 DFQATT, CDR2 SNEGSKA (reference sequence). The CDR3 has 11 amino acids. V lost 2 bases and J 7 bases, leaving 8 bases between the germline ends. CDR3: CSARMGLGYTF. The CDR3 coding sequence is TGCAGTGCTAGAATGGGACTTGGCTACACCTTC.

The J gene is TRBJ2-3, the V gene TRBV28; no definite D call. The germline V gene encodes CDR1 MDHEN and CDR2 SYDVKM. The CDR3 has 12 amino acids. The ends were cut back, 3 bases at V and 2 bases at J, with 3 bases in the middle. The CDR3 region is CASSLATDTQYF. The CDR3 DNA reads TGTGCCAGCAGTTTGGCCACAGATACGCAGTATTTT.

The chain employs TRBV28 and TRBJ2-1; TRBD2 matches at 12 bases. V was clipped by 6 bases and J by 7 bases; unmatched bases: 7. The CDR3 extends over 15 amino acids. Germline assignment: CDR1 MDHEN and CDR2 SYDVKM. DNA for the CDR3: TGTGCCAGCAGCCAAGCACTAGCGGGGGGTAATGAGCAGTTCTTC. As protein: CASSQALAGGNEQFF.

This sequence joins TRBV5-4 and TRBJ2-7; 8 nucleotides match TRBD2. V gave up 3 bases and J gave up 6 bases; unmatched junction bases: 14. CDR1 is SGHNT, CDR2 YYREEE, per germline (reference sequence). This CDR3 is 16 amino acids long. The CDR3 DNA follows: TGTGCCAGCAGCTGGGGACTAGTCGGAGTCCTTTCCGAGCAGTACTTC. It specifies CASSWGLVGVLSEQYF. The complete variable domain, with remaining parts taken from reference TRBV5-4 and TRBJ2-7, reads ETGVTQSPTHLIKTRGQQVTLRCSSQSGHNTVSWYQQALGQGPQFIFQYYREEENGRGNFPPRFSGLQFPNYSSELNVNALELDDSALYLCASSWGLVGVLSEQYFGPGTRLTVT.

The chain couples TRBV6-5 to TRBJ1-5; 7 bases match TRBD1. Per the germline V gene, CDR1 is MNHEY and CDR2 is SVGAGI. With 4 bases clipped from V and 4 bases from J, the junction kept 10 bases outside the gene matches. This CDR3 is built from 16 residues. This CDR3 reads CASSSGTASWNQPQHF. The CDR3, as DNA: TGTGCCAGCAGTTCGGGGACAGCCTCGTGGAATCAGCCCCAGCATTTT.

The V call is TRBV7-2, the J call TRBJ1-1, with D possibly being TRBD1 (5 bases). V was trimmed by 3 bases and J by 0 bases, leaving 14 bases between them. The CDR3 covers 16 residues. Germline assignment: CDR1 SGHTA and CDR2 FQGNSA. The DNA of the CDR3 is TGTGCCAGCAGCTTCGGCACAGGTTTACTGAACACTGAAGCTTTCTTT. Translation gives CASSFGTGLLNTEAFF.

The chain joins TRBV10-3 to TRBJ2-4; TRBD1 might be the D (6 bases). The V end lost 6 bases, the J end lost 1 base, and 16 bases lay between the germline ends. The CDR3 loop spans 16 amino acids. Germline-derived CDR1 and CDR2 are ENHRY and SYGVKD. Here the CDR3 reads CAISTNRVTAKNIQYF. The CDR3 DNA is TGTGCCATCAGCACCAACAGGGTGACGGCCAAAAACATTCAGTACTTC.

This clone has a handful of counts. The V call is TRBV2, the J call TRBJ1-5, with D possibly matching TRBD1 (6 bases). V was cut by 8 bases and J by 5 bases, with 16 bases left in between. This CDR3 comprises 14 residues. Germline V gene lookup returns CDR1 SNHLY and CDR2 FYNNEI. The CDR3 sequence is CASEGGADYQPQHF. The CDR3, as DNA: TGTGCCAGCGAAGGGGGGGCGGATTATCAGCCCCAGCATTTT.

Many counts were recorded for this clone. The chain couples TRBV6-1 to TRBJ1-5; 10 bases agree with TRBD1. Germline lookup yields CDR1 MNHNS and CDR2 SASEGT. The CDR3 contains 16 residues. V lost 4 bases, J lost 0 bases, and 3 bases stayed unmatched. CDR3 in DNA: TGTGCCAGCAGTGGACAGGGGGCTAATAGCAATCAGCCCCAGCATTTT. It specifies CASSGQGANSNQPQHF.

V is TRBV11-2 and J is TRBJ2-3; the match to TRBD2 covers 9 bases. Unmatched junction bases numbered 1, after V lost 1 base and J lost 8 bases. CDR3 length equals 13 residues. Germline V CDR1 and CDR2: SGHAT, FQNNGV. The CDR3 sequence: CASSLGSGGTQYF. Here the CDR3 DNA reads TGTGCCAGCAGCTTAGGTAGCGGGGGTACGCAGTATTTT. Drawing the rest from reference TRBV11-2 and TRBJ2-3, the complete variable domain is EAGVAQSPRYKIIEKRQSVAFWCNPISGHATLYWYQQILGQGPKLLIQFQNNGVVDDSQLPKDRFSAERLKGVDSTLKIQPAKLEDSAVYLCASSLGSGGTQYFGPGTRLTVL.

This clone showed up just a few times. The chain recombines TRBV19 with TRBJ1-5; TRBD1 is a possible D gene (5 bases). Deletions cut 2 bases from V and 3 bases from J, with 11 bases between. Germline V gene lookup returns CDR1 LNHDA and CDR2 SQIVND (reference sequence). CDR3 length: 15 residues. The CDR3 loop is CASSITQGYNQPQHF. The CDR3, as DNA: TGTGCCAGTAGTATAACTCAGGGTTACAATCAGCCCCAGCATTTT.

This clone turned up a few times. Other DNA sequences in this specimen translate into the identical CDR3. The CDR3 DNA sequence: TGCAGTGCCTCCCAAGAGACCCAGTACTTC. The encoded protein is CSASQETQYF. The chain links TRBV20-1 to TRBJ2-5, with no clear D. CDR1 DFQATT and CDR2 SNEGSKA come from the germline V gene (reference sequence). Trimming took 6 bases from V and 1 from J, leaving 3 bases between them. CDR3 length equals 10 residues.

This clone was observed at least ten times. CDR3 in amino acids: CASSQGTGGVGNTIYF. CDR3 nucleotide sequence: TGTGCCAGCAGTCAAGGGACAGGGGGCGTCGGAAACACCATATATTTT. V is TRBV6-6 and J is TRBJ1-3, with 12 nucleotides matching TRBD1. Unmatched junction bases numbered 6, after V lost 5 bases and J lost 4 bases. This CDR3 has 16 residues. From germline, CDR1 is MNHNY and CDR2 SVGAGI (reference sequence).

V and J are TRBV5-1 and TRBJ2-3, with 12 positions matching TRBD2. Per the germline V gene, CDR1 is SGHRS and CDR2 is YFSETQ. This CDR3 is 15 amino acids long. Trimming took 4 bases from V and 6 from J; bases not matched to a gene: 6. CDR3 sequence (DNA): TGCGCCAGCAGCCAGACTAGCGGGGGTCGGGATACGCAGTATTTT. This encodes CASSQTSGGRDTQYF. The full variable domain, completed using reference TRBV5-1 and TRBJ2-3, is KAGVTQTPRYLIKTRGQQVTLSCSPISGHRSVSWYQQTPGQGLQFLFEYFSETQRNKGNFPGRFSGRQFSNSRSEMNVSTLELGDSALYLCASSQTSGGRDTQYFGPGTRLTVL.